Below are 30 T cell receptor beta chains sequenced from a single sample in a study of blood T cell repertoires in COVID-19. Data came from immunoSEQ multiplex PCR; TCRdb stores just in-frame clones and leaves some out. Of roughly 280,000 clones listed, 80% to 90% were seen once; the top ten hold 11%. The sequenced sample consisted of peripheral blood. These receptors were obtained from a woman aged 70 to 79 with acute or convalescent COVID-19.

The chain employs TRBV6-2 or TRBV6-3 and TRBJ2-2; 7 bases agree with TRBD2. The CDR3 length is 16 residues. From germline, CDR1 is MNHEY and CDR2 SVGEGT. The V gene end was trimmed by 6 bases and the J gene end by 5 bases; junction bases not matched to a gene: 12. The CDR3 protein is CASSYPRGERTGELFF. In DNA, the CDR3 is TGTGCCAGCAGCTATCCCCGGGGGGAGAGGACCGGGGAGCTGTTTTTT.

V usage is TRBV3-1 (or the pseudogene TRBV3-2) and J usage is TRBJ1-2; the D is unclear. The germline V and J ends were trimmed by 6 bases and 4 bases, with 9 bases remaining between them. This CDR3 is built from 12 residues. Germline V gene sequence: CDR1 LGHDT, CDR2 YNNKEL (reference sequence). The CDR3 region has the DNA TGTGCCAGCAGTTCGGGGAGCTATGGCTACACCTTC. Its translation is CASSSGSYGYTF.

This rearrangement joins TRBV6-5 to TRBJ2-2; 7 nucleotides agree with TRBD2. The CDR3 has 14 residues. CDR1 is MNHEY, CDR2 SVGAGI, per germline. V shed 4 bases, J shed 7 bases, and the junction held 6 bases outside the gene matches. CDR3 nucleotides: TGTGCCAGCAGTTGGACTAGTTTGGGCGGGGAGCTGTTTTTT. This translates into CASSWTSLGGELFF.

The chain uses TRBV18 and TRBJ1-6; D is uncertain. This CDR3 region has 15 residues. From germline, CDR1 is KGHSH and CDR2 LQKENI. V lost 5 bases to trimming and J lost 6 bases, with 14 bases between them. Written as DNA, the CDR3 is TGTGCCAGCTCATCCCCGGGTGGCGGTAATTCACCCCTCCACTTT. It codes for CASSSPGGGNSPLHF.

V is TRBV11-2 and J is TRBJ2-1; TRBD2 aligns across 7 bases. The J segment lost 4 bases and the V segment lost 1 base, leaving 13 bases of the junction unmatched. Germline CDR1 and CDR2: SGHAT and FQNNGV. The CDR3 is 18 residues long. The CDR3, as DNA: TGTGCCAGCAGCTTAGGATGGGGTGGGAGCGGGGCTTACAATGAGCAGTTCTTC. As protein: CASSLGWGGSGAYNEQFF. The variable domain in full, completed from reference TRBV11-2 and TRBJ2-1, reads EAGVAQSPRYKIIEKRQSVAFWCNPISGHATLYWYQQILGQGPKLLIQFQNNGVVDDSQLPKDRFSAERLKGVDSTLKIQPAKLEDSAVYLCASSLGWGGSGAYNEQFFGPGTRLTVL.

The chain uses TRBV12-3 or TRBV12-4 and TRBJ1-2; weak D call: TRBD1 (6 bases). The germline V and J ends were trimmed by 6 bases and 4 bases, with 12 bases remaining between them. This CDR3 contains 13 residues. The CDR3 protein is CASSMGGAYGYTF. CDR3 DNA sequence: TGTGCCAGCAGCATGGGGGGGGCCTATGGCTACACCTTC.

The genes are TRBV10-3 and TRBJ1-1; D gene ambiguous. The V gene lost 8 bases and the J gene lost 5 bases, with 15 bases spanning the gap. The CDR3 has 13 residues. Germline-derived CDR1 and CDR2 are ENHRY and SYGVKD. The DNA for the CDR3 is TGTGCCATCCACCCGGAGGGTGGGACTGAAGCTTTCTTT. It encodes CAIHPEGGTEAFF.

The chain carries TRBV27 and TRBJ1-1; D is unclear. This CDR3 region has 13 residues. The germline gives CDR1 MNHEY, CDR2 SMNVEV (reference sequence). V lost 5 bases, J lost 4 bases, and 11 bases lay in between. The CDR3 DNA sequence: TGTGCCAGCAGTCCTCATCAGCGCACTGAAGCTTTCTTT. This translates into CASSPHQRTEAFF.

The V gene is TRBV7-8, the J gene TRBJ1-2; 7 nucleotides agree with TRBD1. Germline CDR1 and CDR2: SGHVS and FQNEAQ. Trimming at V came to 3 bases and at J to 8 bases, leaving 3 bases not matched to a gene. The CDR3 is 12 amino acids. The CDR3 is CASSFHRGGYTF. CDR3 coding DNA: TGTGCCAGCAGCTTCCACAGGGGAGGCTACACCTTC.

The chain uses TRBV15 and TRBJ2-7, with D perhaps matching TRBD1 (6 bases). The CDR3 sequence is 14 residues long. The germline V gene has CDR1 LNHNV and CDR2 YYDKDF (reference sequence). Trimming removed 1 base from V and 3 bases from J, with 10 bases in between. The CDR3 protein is CATSRGFRGYEQYF. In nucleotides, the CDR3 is TGTGCCACCAGCAGAGGGTTCAGGGGCTACGAGCAGTACTTC.

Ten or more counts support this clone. The CDR3, as DNA: TGCAGCGTTGGGGAGGGTGGCGGCACCGGGGAGCTGTTTTTT. This codes for CSVGEGGGTGELFF. This rearrangement joins TRBV29-1 to TRBJ2-2; 7 nucleotides match TRBD2. J gave up 4 bases and V 4 bases, and 6 bases lay outside the gene matches. The CDR3 is 14 residues long. Germline V gene sequence: CDR1 SQVTM, CDR2 ANQGSEA.

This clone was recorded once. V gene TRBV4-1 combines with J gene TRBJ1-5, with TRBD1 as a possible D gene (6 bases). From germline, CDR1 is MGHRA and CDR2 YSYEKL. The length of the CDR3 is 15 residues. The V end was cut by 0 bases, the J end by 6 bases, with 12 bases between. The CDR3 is CASSQDSTGIQPQHF. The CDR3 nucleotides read TGCGCCAGCAGCCAAGATAGTACAGGGATTCAGCCCCAGCATTTT.

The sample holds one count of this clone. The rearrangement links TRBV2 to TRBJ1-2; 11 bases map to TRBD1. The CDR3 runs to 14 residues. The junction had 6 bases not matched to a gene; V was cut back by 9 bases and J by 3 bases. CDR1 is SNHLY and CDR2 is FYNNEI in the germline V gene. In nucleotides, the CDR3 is TGTGCCAGGACTCGGGACAGGGGGGACTATGGCTACACCTTC. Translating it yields CARTRDRGDYGYTF.

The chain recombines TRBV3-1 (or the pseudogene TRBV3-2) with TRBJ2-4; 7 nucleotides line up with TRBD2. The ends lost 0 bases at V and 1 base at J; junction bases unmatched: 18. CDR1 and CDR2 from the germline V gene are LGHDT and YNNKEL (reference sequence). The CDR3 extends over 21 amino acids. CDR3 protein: CASSQDARAGVKGMAKNIQYF. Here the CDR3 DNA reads TGTGCCAGCAGCCAAGATGCCAGGGCGGGGGTAAAGGGTATGGCCAAAAACATTCAGTACTTC.

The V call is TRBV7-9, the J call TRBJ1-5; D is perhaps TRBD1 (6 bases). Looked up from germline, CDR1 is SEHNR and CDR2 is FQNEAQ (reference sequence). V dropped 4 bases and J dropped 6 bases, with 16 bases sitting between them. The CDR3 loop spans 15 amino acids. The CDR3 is CASSSAGGGGQPQHF. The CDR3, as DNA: TGTGCCAGCAGCTCCGCTGGGGGGGGCGGTCAGCCCCAGCATTTT. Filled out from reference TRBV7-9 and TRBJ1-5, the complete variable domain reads DTGVSQNPRHKITKRGQNVTFRCDPISEHNRLYWYRQTLGQGPEFLTYFQNEAQLEKSRLLSDRFSAERPKGSFSTLEIQRTEQGDSAMYLCASSSAGGGGQPQHFGDGTRLSIL.

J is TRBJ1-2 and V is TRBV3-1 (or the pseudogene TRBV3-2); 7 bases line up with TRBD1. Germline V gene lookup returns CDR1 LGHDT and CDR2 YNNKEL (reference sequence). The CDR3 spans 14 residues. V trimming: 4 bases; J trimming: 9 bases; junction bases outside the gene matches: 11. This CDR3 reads CASSPPSDRVRYTF. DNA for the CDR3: TGTGCCAGCAGCCCGCCATCCGACAGGGTTCGCTACACCTTC.

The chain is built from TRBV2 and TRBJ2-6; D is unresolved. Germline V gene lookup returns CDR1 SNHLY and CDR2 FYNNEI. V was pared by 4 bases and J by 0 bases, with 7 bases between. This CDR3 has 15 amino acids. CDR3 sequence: CASSVRSSGANVLTF. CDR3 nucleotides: TGTGCCAGCAGTGTGAGGAGCTCTGGGGCCAACGTCCTGACTTTC.

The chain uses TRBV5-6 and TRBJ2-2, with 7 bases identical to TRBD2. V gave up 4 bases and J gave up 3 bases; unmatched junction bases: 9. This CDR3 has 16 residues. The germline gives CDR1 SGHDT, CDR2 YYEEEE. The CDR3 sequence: CASSRPPGRDTGELFF. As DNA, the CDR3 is TGTGCCAGCAGCCGACCCCCGGGGAGGGACACCGGGGAGCTGTTTTTT.

The CDR3 loop is CASSPPGTVNTGELFF. The CDR3 bases are TGTGCCAGCAGCCCCCCCGGGACAGTGAACACCGGGGAGCTGTTTTTT. The chain combines TRBV9 with TRBJ2-2, with 7 bases that match TRBD1. This CDR3 is 16 amino acids long. V lost 4 bases, J lost 1 base, and 7 bases stayed unmatched. CDR1 is SGDLS, CDR2 YYNGEE, per germline.

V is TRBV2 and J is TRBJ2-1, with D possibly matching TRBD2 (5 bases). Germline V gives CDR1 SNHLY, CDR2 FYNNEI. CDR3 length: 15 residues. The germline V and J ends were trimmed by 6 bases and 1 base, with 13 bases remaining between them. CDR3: CASRAWEPSYNEQFF. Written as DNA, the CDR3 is TGTGCCAGCAGGGCGTGGGAGCCGTCCTACAATGAGCAGTTCTTC.

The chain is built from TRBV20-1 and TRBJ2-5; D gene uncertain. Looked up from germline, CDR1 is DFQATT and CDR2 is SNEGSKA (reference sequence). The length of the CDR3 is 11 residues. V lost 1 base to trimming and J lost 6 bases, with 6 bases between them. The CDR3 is CSARAEQTQYF. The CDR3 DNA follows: TGCAGTGCTAGAGCAGAACAGACCCAGTACTTC.

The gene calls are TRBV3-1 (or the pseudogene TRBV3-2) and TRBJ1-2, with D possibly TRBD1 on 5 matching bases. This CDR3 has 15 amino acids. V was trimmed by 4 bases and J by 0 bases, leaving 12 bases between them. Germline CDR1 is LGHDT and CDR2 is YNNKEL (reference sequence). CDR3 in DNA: TGTGCCAGCAGCCCCTATTGGGGCTCTAACTATGGCTACACCTTC. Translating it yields CASSPYWGSNYGYTF.

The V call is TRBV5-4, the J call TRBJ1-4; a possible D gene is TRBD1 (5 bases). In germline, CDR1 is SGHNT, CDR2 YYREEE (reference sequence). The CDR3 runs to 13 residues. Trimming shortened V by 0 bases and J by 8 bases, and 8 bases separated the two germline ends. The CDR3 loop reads CASSLGGREKLFF. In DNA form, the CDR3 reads TGTGCCAGCAGCTTGGGGGGCAGAGAAAAACTGTTTTTT.

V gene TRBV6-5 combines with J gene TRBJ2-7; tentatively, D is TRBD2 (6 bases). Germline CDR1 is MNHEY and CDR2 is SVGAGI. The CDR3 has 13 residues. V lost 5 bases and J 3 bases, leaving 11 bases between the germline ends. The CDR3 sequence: CASSRTTGYEQYF. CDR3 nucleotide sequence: TGTGCCAGCAGTAGGACTACTGGCTACGAGCAGTACTTC.

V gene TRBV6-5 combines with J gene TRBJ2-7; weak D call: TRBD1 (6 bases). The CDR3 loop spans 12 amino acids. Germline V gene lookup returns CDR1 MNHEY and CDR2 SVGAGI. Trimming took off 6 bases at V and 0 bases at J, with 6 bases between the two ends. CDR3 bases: TGTGCCAGCAGACAGGGCTCCTACGAGCAGTACTTC. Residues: CASRQGSYEQYF.

CDR3 nucleotide sequence: TGCAGCGTGGGGACAGGGGGCTCTTCACCCCTCCACTTT. It yields the protein CSVGTGGSSPLHF. The chain couples TRBV29-1 to TRBJ1-6, with 12 bases lining up with TRBD1. The germline V gene encodes CDR1 SQVTM and CDR2 ANQGSEA. The CDR3 sequence is 13 residues long. J was trimmed by 9 bases and V by 6 bases; bases with no gene match: 3.

The CDR3 DNA reads as TGTGCCAGCAGCAGGGACAGCCGAAGGGAAAAACTGTTTTTT. It codes for CASSRDSRREKLFF. The rearrangement uses TRBV6-5 and TRBJ1-4, with 7 bases lining up with TRBD1. Germline values: CDR1 MNHEY, CDR2 SVGAGI. The trim removed 6 bases at V and 8 bases at J, leaving 9 bases unmatched. The CDR3 is 14 amino acids.

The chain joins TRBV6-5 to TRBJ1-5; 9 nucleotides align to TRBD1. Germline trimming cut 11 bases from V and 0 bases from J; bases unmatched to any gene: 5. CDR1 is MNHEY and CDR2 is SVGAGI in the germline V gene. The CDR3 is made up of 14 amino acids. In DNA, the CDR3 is TGTGCCGGACAGGGGAACTATAGCAATCAGCCCCAGCATTTT. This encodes CAGQGNYSNQPQHF.

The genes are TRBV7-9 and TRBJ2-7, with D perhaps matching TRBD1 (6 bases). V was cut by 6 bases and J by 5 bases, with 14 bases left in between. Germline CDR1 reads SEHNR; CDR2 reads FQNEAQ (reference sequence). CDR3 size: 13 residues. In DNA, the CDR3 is TGTGCCAGCAGATACCCAGGGGCTGACGAGCAGTACTTC. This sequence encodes CASRYPGADEQYF.

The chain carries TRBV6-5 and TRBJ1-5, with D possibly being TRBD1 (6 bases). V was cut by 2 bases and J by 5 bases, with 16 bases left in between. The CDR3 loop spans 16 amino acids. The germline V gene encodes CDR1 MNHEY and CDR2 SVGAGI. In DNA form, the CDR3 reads TGTGCCAGCAGTTACGCGGGGGCAGGGGTTGATCAGCCCCAGCATTTT. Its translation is CASSYAGAGVDQPQHF.